This T cell receptor (beta chain) comes out of a study of radiotherapy plus CTLA-4 blockade in lung cancer. For the study at large: Objective responses were seen in around a sixth of patients, disease control in less than 40%.

The CDR3 loop spans 16 amino acids. The ends were cut back, 1 base at V and 5 bases at J, with 18 bases in the middle. The germline V gene has CDR1 SGHKS and CDR2 YYEKEE (reference sequence). Treatment of patients with chemo-refractory metastatic non-small-cell lung cancer consisted of focal radiation plus CTLA-4 blockade with ipilimumab. On this clone: Its specificity is not known.

Measured with immunoSEQ multiplex PCR; TCRdb has only the in-frame clones, and not every one. The sample has tens of thousands of clones; roughly 86% are singletons. Study results and caveats: Radiotherapy plus ipilimumab was followed by expansion in blood of tumor-derived TCR clones. Strongest reported response predictors: early blood clone changes and post-radiation interferon-beta.

Sequencing used peripheral blood, obtained from a patient treated with radiotherapy plus ipilimumab. This sequence was found in a human donor with non-small cell lung cancer that progressed on radiotherapy plus ipilimumab. V usage is TRBV5-5 and J usage is TRBJ2-5, with D tentatively TRBD1 (5 bases). CDR3 loop: CASSLSVGRVGETQYF. The CDR3 bases are TGTGCCAGCAGCTTGTCGGTTGGCAGGGTGGGTGAGACCCAGTACTTC.